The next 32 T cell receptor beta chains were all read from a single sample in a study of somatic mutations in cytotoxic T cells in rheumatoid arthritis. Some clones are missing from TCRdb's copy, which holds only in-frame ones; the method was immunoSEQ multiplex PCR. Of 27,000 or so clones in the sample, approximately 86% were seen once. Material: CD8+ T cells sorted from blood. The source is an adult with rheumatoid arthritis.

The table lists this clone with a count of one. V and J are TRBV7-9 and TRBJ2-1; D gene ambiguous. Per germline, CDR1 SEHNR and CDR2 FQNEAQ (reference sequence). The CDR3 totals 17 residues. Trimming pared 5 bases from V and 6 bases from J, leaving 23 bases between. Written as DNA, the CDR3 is TGTGCCAGCAGCCCACCGGATGGAGCTTTTAGTTTCAATGAGCAGTTCTTC. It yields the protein CASSPPDGAFSFNEQFF. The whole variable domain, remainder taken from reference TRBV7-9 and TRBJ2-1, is DTGVSQNPRHKITKRGQNVTFRCDPISEHNRLYWYRQTLGQGPEFLTYFQNEAQLEKSRLLSDRFSAERPKGSFSTLEIQRTEQGDSAMYLCASSPPDGAFSFNEQFFGPGTRLTVL.

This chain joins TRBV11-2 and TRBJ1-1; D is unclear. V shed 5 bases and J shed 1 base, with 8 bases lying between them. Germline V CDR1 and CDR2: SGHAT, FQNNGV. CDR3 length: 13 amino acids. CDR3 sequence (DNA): TGTGCCAGCAGCGTTAACACGAACACTGAAGCTTTCTTT. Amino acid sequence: CASSVNTNTEAFF.

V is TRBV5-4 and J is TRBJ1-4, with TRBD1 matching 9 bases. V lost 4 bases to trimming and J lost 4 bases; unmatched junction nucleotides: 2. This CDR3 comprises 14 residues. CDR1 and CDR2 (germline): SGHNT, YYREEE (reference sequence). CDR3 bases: TGTGCCAGCAGCCGACAGGGGGATAATGAAAAACTGTTTTTT. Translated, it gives CASSRQGDNEKLFF. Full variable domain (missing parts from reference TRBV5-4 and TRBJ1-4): ETGVTQSPTHLIKTRGQQVTLRCSSQSGHNTVSWYQQALGQGPQFIFQYYREEENGRGNFPPRFSGLQFPNYSSELNVNALELDDSALYLCASSRQGDNEKLFFGSGTQLSVL.

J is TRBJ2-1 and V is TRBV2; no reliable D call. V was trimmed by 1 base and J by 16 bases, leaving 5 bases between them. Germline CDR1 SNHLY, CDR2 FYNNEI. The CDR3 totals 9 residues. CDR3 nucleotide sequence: TGTGCCAGCAGTGAAGGTCCCTTCTTC. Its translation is CASSEGPFF. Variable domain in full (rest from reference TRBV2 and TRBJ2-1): EPEVTQTPSHQVTQMGQEVILRCVPISNHLYFYWYRQILGQKVEFLVSFYNNEISEKSEIFDDQFSVERPDGSNFTLKIRSTKLEDSAMYFCASSEGPFFGPGTRLTVL.

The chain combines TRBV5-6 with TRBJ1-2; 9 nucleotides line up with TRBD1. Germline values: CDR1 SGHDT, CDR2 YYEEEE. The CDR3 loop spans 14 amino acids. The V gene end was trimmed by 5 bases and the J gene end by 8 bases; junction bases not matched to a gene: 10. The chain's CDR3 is CASSSGTGFGGYTF. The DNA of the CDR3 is TGTGCCAGCAGTTCCGGGACAGGGTTTGGGGGCTACACCTTC.

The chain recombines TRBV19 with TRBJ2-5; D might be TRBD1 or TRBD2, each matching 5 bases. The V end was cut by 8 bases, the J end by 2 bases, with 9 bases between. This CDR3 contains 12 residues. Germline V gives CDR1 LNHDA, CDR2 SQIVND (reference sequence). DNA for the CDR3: TGTGCCAGTCGGGGCGGTCAAGAGACCCAGTACTTC. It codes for CASRGGQETQYF.

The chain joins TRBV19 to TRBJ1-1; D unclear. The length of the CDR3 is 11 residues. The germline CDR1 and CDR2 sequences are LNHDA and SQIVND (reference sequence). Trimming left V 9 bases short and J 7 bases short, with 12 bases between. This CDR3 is CASVFGREAFF. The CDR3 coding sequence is TGTGCCAGCGTCTTTGGCCGTGAAGCTTTCTTT. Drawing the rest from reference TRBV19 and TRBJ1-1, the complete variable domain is DGGITQSPKYLFRKEGQNVTLSCEQNLNHDAMYWYRQDPGQGLRLIYYSQIVNDFQKGDIAEGYSVSREKKESFPLTVTSAQKNPTAFYLCASVFGREAFFGQGTRLTVV.

CDR3 nucleotides: TGTGCCAGCAGCGAAACGACAGGGGACTACGAGCAGTACTTC. Amino acid sequence: CASSETTGDYEQYF. The genes are TRBV9 and TRBJ2-5; TRBD1 matches at 8 bases. The tail of the sequence fits TRBJ2-7 better, so the J call may be wrong. CDR1 is SGDLS and CDR2 is YYNGEE in the germline V gene. This CDR3 is 14 amino acids long.

In DNA, the CDR3 is TGTGCCAGCAGCACCTCCGGGACTAGCGGGGGGCCCTACAATGAGCAGTTCTTC. It translates to CASSTSGTSGGPYNEQFF. This chain links TRBV7-9 with TRBJ2-1; 15 nucleotides match TRBD2. The CDR3 covers 18 residues. After removal of 5 bases from V and 2 bases from J, the junction contained 7 bases not matched to a gene. Per the germline V gene, CDR1 is SEHNR and CDR2 is FQNEAQ (reference sequence). Supplemented by reference TRBV7-9 and TRBJ2-1, the full variable domain reads DTGVSQNPRHKITKRGQNVTFRCDPISEHNRLYWYRQTLGQGPEFLTYFQNEAQLEKSRLLSDRFSAERPKGSFSTLEIQRTEQGDSAMYLCASSTSGTSGGPYNEQFFGPGTRLTVL.

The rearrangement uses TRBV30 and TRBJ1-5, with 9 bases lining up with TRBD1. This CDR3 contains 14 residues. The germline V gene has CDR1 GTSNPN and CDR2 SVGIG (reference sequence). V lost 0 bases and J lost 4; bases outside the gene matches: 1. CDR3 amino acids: CAWSVGQGNQPQHF. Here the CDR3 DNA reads TGTGCCTGGAGTGTAGGACAGGGGAATCAGCCCCAGCATTTT. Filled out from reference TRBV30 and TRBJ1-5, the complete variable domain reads SQTIHQWPATLVQPVGSPLSLECTVEGTSNPNLYWYRQAAGRGLQLLFYSVGIGQISSEVPQNLSASRPQDRQFILSSKKLLLSDSGFYLCAWSVGQGNQPQHFGDGTRLSIL.

The CDR3 nucleotides are TGCGCCAGCAGCCAAGGTGCCATCGAAGGAGATACGCAGTATTTT. Residues: CASSQGAIEGDTQYF. This chain connects TRBV4-1 to TRBJ2-3; no reliable D call. From germline, CDR1 is MGHRA and CDR2 YSYEKL. Trimming pared 1 base from V and 5 bases from J, leaving 13 bases between. This CDR3 has 15 amino acids.

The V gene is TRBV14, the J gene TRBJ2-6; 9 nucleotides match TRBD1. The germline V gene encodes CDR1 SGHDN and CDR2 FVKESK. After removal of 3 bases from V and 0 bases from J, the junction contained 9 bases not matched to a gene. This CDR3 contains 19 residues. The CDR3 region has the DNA TGTGCCAGCAGCCATAACCTCCGGGACAGGGCCTCTGGGGCCAACGTCCTGACTTTC. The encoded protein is CASSHNLRDRASGANVLTF.

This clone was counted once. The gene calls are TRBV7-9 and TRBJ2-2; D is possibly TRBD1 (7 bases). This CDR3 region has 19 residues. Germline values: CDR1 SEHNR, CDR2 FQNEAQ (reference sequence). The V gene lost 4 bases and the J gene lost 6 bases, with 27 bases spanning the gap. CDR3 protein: CASSSPARRGDRVPGELFF. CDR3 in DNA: TGTGCCAGCAGCTCCCCGGCCCGGAGGGGAGACAGGGTTCCCGGGGAGCTGTTTTTT.

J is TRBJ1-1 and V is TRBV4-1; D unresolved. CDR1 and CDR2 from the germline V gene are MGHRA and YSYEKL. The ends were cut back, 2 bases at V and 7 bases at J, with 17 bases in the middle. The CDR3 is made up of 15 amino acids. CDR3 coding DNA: TGCGCCAGCAGCCAAAGATTTTCCGAGATGGATGAAGCTTTCTTT. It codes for CASSQRFSEMDEAFF.

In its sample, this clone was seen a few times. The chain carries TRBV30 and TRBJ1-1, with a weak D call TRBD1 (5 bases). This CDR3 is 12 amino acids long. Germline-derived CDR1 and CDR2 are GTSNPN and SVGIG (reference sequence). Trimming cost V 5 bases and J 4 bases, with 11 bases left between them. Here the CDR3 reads CAWAGTPTEAFF. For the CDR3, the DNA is TGTGCCTGGGCCGGGACCCCCACTGAAGCTTTCTTT.

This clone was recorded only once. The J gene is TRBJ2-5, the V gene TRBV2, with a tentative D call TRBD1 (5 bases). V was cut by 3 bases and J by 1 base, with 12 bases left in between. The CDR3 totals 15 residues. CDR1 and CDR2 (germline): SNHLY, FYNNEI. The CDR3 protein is CASSDPTDFQETQYF. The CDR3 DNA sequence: TGTGCCAGCAGTGATCCGACAGACTTCCAAGAGACCCAGTACTTC.

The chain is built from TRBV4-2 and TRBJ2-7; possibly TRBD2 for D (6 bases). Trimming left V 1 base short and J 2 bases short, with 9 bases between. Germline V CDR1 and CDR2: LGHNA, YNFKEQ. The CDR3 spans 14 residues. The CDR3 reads CASSQGLGAYEQYF. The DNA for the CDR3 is TGTGCCAGCAGCCAAGGACTAGGGGCCTACGAGCAGTACTTC.

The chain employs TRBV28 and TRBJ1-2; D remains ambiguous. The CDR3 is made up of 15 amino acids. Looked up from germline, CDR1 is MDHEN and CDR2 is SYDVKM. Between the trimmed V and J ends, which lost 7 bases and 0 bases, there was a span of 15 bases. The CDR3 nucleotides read TGTGCCAGCACCCTCTTGGATACAGCTAACTATGGCTACACCTTC. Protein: CASTLLDTANYGYTF.

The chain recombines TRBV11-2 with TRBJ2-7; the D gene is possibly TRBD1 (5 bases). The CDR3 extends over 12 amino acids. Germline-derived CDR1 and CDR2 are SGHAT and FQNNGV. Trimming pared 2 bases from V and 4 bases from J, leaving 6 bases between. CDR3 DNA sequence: TGTGCCAGCAGCTTAAGACAGTACGAGCAGTACTTC. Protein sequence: CASSLRQYEQYF.

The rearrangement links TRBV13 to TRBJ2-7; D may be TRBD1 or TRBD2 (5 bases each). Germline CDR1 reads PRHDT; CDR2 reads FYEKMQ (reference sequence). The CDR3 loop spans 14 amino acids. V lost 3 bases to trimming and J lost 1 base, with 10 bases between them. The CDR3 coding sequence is TGTGCCAGCAGCTTCAACGGGGCTTCCTACGAGCAGTACTTC. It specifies CASSFNGASYEQYF.

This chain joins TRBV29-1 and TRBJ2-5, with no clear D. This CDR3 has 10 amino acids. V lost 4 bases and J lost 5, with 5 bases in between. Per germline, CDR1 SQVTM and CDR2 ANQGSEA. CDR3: CSVARETQYF. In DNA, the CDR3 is TGCAGCGTTGCAAGGGAGACCCAGTACTTC.

For the CDR3, the DNA is TGTGCCAGCAGTTACTCGATTCAGGGGTACGAGCAGTACTTC. Encoded protein: CASSYSIQGYEQYF. The rearrangement uses TRBV6-6 and TRBJ2-7; perhaps TRBD1 as D (6 bases). Germline V gene data show CDR1 as MNHNY and CDR2 as SVGAGI (reference sequence). The CDR3 consists of 14 residues. V was pared by 0 bases and J by 4 bases, with 10 bases between.

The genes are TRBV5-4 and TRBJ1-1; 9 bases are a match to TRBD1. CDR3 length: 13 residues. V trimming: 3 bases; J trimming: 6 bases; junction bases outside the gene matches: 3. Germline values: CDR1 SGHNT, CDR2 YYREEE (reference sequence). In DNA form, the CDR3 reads TGTGCCAGCAGCTGGGGGACAGGGTCTGAAGCTTTCTTT. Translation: CASSWGTGSEAFF. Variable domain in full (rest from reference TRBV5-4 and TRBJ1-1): ETGVTQSPTHLIKTRGQQVTLRCSSQSGHNTVSWYQQALGQGPQFIFQYYREEENGRGNFPPRFSGLQFPNYSSELNVNALELDDSALYLCASSWGTGSEAFFGQGTRLTVV.

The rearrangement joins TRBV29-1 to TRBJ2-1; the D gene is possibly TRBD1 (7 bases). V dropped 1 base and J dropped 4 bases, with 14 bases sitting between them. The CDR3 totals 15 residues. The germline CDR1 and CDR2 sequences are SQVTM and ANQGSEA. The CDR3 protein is CSVEGAGQKYNEQFF. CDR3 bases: TGCAGCGTTGAAGGGGCGGGACAGAAATACAATGAGCAGTTCTTC.

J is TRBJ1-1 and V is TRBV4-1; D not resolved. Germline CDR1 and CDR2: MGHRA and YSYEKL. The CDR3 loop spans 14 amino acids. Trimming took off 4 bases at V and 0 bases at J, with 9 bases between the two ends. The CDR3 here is CASSLAGMNTEAFF. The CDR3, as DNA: TGCGCCAGCAGCCTAGCTGGGATGAACACTGAAGCTTTCTTT.

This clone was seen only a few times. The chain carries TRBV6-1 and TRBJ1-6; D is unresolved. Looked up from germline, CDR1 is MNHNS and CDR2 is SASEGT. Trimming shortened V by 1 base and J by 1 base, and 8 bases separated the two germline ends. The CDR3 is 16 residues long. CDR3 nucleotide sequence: TGTGCCAGCAGTGAAGAAGATTGGTCCTATAATTCACCCCTCCACTTT. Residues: CASSEEDWSYNSPLHF.

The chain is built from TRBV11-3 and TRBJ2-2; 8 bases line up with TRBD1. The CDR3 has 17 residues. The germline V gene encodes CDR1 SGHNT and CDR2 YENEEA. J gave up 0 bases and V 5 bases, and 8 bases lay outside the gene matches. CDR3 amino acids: CASSTRQGRANTGELFF. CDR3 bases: TGTGCCAGCAGCACACGACAGGGGCGAGCGAACACCGGGGAGCTGTTTTTT. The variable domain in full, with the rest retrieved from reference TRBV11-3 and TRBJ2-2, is EAGVVQSPRYKIIEKKQPVAFWCNPISGHNTLYWYLQNLGQGPELLIRYENEEAVDDSQLPKDRFSAERLKGVDSTLKIQPAELGDSAVYLCASSTRQGRANTGELFFGEGSRLTVL.

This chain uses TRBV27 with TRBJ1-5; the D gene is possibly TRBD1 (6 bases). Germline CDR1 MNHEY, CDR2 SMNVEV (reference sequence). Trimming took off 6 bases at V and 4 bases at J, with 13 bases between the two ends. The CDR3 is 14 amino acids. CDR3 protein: CASSFGGTNQPQHF. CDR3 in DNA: TGTGCCAGCAGCTTTGGGGGGACAAATCAGCCCCAGCATTTT.

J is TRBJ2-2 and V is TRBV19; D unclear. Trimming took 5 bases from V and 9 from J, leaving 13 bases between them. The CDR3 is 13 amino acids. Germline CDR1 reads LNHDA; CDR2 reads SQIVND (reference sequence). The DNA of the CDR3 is TGTGCCAGTAGTCCTTCTGGGCCCCGGGAGCTGTTTTTT. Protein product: CASSPSGPRELFF.

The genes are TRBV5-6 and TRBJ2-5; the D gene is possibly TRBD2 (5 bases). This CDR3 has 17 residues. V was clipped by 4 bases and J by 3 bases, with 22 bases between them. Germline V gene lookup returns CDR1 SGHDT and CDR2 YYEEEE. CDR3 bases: TGTGCCAGCAGCGTGGACCATTCCGGGATTTTAAAAGAGACCCAGTACTTC. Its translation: CASSVDHSGILKETQYF.

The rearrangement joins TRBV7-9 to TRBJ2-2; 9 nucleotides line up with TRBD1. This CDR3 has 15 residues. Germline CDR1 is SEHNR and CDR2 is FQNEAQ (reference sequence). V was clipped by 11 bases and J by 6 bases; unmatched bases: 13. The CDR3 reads CALPGDREVAGELFF. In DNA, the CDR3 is TGTGCCCTCCCCGGGGACAGGGAAGTTGCCGGGGAGCTGTTTTTT.

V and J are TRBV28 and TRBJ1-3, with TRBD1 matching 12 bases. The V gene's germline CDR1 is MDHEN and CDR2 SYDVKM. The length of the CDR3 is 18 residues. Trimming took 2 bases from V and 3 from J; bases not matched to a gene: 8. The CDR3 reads CASSLRDRGHSDGNTIYF. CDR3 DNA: TGTGCCAGCAGTTTACGGGACAGGGGGCATTCGGATGGAAACACCATATATTTT.